This entry concerns a single T cell receptor (beta chain). These data belong to a study of blood T cells in healthy people across ages. Using a J-beta primer mix together with a sample-barcoded 5' primer, a second PCR was run for roughly 6 to 11 cycles. TCRdb analysed the 5' RACE reads with MiXCR anew, one entry per CDR3 protein. The table has about 1,400,000 distinct CDR3 sequences, around 59% seen once; the top ten hold over 5%. CDR1 is KGHDR, CDR2 SFDVKD, per germline. Deletions cut 3 bases from V and 6 bases from J, with 14 bases between. The CDR3 has 15 amino acids. Healthy Caucasian individuals from Russia aged about 6 to 95 served as donors.

This TCR was sampled from a man younger than 35 in good health. The rearrangement uses TRBV24-1 and TRBJ2-1; tentatively, D is TRBD1 or TRBD2 (5 bases each). What was sequenced was blood. The CDR3, as DNA: TGTGCCACCAGTGATATCGGGGCTCTCTCCAATGAGCAGTTCTTC. Its protein is CATSDIGALSNEQFF.